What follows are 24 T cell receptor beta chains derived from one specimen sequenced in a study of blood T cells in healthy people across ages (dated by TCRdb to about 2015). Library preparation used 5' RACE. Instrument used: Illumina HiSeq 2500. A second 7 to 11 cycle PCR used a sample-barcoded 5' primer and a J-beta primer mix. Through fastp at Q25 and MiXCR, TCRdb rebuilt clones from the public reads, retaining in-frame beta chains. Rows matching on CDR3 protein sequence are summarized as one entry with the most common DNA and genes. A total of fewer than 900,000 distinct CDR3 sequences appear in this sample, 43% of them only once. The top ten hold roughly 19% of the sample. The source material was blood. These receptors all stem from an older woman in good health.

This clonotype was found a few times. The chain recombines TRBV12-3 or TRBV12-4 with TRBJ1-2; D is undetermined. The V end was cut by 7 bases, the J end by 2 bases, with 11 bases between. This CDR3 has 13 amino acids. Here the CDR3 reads CASTLQINYGYTF. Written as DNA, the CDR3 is TGTGCCAGCACTCTCCAAATCAACTATGGCTACACCTTC.

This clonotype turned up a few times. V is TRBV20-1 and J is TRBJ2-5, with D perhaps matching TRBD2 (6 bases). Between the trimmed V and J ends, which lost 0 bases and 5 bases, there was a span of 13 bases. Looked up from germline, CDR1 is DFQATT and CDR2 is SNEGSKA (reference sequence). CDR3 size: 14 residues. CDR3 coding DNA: TGCAGTGCTAGAGATGCGGCAGGGAGGGAGACCCAGTACTTC. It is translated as CSARDAAGRETQYF.

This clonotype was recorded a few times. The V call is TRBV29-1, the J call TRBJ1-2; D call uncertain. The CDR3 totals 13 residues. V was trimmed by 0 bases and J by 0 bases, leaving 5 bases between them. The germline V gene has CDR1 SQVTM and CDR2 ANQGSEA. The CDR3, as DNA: TGCAGCGTTGAAGACGGAGCTAACTATGGCTACACCTTC. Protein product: CSVEDGANYGYTF.

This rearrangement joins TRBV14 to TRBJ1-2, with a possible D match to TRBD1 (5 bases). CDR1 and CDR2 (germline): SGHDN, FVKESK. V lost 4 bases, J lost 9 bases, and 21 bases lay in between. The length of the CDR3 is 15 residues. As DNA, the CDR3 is TGTGCCAGCAGCCCCTACGGGGGACTCCCATATCGCTACACCTTC. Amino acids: CASSPYGGLPYRYTF.

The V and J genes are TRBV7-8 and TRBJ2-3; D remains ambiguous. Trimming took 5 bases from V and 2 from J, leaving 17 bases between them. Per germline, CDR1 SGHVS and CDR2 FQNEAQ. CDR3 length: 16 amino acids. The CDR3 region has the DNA TGTGCCAGCAGCCAAGGCAATATACCCTTCACAGATACGCAGTATTTT. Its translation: CASSQGNIPFTDTQYF. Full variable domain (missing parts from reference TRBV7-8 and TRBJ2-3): GAGVSQSPRYKVAKRGQDVALRCDPISGHVSLFWYQQALGQGPEFLTYFQNEAQLDKSGLPSDRFFAERPEGSVSTLKIQRTQQEDSAVYLCASSQGNIPFTDTQYFGPGTRLTVL.

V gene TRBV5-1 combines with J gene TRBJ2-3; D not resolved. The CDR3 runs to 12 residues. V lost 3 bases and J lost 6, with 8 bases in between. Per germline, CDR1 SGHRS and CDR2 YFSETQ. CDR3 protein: CASSYHADTQYF. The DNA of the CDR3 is TGCGCCAGCAGCTACCACGCTGATACGCAGTATTTT.

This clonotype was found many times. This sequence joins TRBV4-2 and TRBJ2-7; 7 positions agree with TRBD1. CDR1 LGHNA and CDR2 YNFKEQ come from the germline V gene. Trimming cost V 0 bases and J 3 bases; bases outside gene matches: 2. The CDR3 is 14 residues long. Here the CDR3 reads CASSQEQGSYEQYF. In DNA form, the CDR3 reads TGTGCCAGCAGCCAAGAACAGGGGAGCTACGAGCAGTACTTC.

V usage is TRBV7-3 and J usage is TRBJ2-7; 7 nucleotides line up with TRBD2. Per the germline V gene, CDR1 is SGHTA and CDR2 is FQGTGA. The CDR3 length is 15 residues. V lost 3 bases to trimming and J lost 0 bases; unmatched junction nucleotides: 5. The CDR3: CASSFQAGYSYEQYF. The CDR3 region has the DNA TGTGCCAGCAGCTTTCAAGCGGGATACTCCTACGAGCAGTACTTC.

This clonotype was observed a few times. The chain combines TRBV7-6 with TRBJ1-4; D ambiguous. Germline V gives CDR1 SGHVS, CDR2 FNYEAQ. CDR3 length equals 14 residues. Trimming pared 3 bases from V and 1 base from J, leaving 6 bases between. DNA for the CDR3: TGTGCCAGCAGCTTGGGCTTAACTAATGAAAAACTGTTTTTT. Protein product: CASSLGLTNEKLFF.

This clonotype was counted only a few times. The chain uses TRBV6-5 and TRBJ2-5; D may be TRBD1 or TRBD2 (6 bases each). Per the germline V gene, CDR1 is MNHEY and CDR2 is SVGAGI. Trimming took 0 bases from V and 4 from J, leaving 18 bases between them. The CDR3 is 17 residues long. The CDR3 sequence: CASSYSPGAGRGETQYF. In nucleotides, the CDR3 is TGTGCCAGCAGTTACTCCCCGGGGGCAGGGCGGGGAGAGACCCAGTACTTC.

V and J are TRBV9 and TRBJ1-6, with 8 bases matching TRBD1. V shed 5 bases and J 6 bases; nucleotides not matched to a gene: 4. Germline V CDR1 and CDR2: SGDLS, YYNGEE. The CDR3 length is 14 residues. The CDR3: CASSRTGINSPLHF. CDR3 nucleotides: TGTGCCAGCAGTCGGACAGGGATTAATTCACCCCTCCACTTT.

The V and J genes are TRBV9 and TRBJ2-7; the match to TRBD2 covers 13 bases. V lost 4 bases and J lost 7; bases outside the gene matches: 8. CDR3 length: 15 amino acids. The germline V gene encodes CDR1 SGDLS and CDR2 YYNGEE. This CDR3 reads CASSSLAGGLDEQYF. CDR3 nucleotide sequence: TGTGCCAGCAGCTCACTAGCGGGGGGGCTGGATGAGCAGTACTTC.

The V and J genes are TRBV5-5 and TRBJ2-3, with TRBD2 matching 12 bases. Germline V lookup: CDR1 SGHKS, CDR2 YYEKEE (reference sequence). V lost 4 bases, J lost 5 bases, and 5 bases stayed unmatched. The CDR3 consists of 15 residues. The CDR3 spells CASSPGLAGLDTQYF. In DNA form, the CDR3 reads TGTGCCAGCAGCCCCGGACTAGCGGGGTTAGATACGCAGTATTTT. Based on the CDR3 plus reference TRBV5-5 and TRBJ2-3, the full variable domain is DAGVTQSPTHLIKTRGQQVTLRCSPISGHKSVSWYQQVLGQGPQFIFQYYEKEERGRGNFPDRFSARQFPNYSSELNVNALLLGDSALYLCASSPGLAGLDTQYFGPGTRLTVL.

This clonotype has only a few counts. The CDR3 is CASSQDQNFYQPQHF. The DNA for the CDR3 is TGCGCCAGCAGCCAAGATCAGAACTTTTATCAGCCCCAGCATTTT. The V and J genes are TRBV4-1 and TRBJ1-5; D is undetermined. In germline, CDR1 is MGHRA, CDR2 YSYEKL. There are 15 residues in the CDR3. Trimming pared 0 bases from V and 5 bases from J, leaving 11 bases between.

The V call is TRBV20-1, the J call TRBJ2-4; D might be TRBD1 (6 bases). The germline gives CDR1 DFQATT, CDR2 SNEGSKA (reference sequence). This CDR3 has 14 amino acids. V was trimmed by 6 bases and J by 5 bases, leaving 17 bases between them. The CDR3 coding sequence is TGCAGTGCCGATAGCCCGAACAGGGAAAACATTCAGTACTTC. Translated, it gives CSADSPNRENIQYF.

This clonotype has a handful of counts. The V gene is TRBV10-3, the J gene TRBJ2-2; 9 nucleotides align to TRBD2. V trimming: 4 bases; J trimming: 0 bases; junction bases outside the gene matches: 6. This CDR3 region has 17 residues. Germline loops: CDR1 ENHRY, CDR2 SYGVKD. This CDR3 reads CAISGKVAGANTGELFF. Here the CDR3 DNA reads TGTGCCATCAGTGGTAAAGTAGCGGGAGCGAACACCGGGGAGCTGTTTTTT.

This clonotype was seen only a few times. Here the CDR3 reads CASSVSEGTVYEQYF. The CDR3 DNA reads TGTGCCAGCAGCGTATCGGAAGGGACGGTGTACGAGCAGTACTTC. The V gene is TRBV9, the J gene TRBJ2-7; D tentatively reads TRBD1 or TRBD2 (5 bases each). Trimming cost V 1 base and J 4 bases, with 15 bases left between them. The CDR3 spans 15 residues. CDR1 and CDR2 from the germline V gene are SGDLS and YYNGEE.

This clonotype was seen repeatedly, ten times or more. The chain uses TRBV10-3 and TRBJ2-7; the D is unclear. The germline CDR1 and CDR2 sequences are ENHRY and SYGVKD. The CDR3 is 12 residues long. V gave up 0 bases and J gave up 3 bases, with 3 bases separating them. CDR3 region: CAISESDYEQYF. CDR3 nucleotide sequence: TGTGCCATCAGTGAGTCCGACTACGAGCAGTACTTC.

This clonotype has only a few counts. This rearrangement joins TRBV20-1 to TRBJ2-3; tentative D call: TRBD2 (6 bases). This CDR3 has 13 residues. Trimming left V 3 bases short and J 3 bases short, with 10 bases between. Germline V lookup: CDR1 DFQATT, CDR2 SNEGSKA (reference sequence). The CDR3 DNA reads TGCAGTGCTAGTGCGGGACTGACAGATACGCAGTATTTT. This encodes CSASAGLTDTQYF.

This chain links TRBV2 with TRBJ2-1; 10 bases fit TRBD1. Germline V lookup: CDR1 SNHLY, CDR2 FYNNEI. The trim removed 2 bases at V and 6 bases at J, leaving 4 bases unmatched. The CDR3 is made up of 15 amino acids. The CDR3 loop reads CASSEMRDRGNEQFF. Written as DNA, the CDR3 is TGTGCCAGCAGTGAAATGAGGGACAGGGGCAATGAGCAGTTCTTC.

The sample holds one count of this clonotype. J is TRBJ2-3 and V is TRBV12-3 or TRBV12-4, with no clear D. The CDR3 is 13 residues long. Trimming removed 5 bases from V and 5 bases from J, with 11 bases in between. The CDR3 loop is CASSVSGVDTQYF. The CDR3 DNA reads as TGTGCCAGCAGTGTATCAGGAGTAGATACGCAGTATTTT.

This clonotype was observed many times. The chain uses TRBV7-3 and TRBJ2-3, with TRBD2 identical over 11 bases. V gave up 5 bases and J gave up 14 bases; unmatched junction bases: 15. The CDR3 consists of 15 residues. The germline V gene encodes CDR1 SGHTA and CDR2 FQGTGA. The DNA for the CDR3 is TGTGCCAGCAGCCCACCCGGGGTAGCGGGAGGGCCACGGTATTTT. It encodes CASSPPGVAGGPRYF. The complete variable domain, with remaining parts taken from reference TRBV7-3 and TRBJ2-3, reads GAGVSQTPSNKVTEKGKYVELRCDPISGHTALYWYRQSLGQGPEFLIYFQGTGAADDSGLPNDRFFAVRPEGSVSTLKIQRTERGDSAVYLCASSPPGVAGGPRYFGPGTRLTVL.

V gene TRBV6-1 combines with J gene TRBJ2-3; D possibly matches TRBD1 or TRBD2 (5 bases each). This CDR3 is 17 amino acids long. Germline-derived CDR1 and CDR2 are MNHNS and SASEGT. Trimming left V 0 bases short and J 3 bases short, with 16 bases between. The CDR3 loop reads CASSEAVFSGQTDTQYF. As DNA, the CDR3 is TGTGCCAGCAGTGAAGCGGTTTTCTCGGGGCAAACAGATACGCAGTATTTT.

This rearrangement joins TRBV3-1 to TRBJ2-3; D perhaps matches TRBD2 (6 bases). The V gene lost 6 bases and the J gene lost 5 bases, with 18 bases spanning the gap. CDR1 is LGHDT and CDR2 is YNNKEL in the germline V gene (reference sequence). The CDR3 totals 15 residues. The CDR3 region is CASSKVEGGRDTQYF. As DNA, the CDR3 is TGTGCCAGCAGTAAGGTAGAGGGAGGTCGAGATACGCAGTATTTT.